This T cell receptor (beta chain) was documented in a study of T cells in Graves' hyperthyroidism and ophthalmopathy. Study-wide results and caveats: The majority of expanded thyroid clonotypes above 0.001 also appeared in blood.

This clonotype was seen at least ten times. Its antigen remains unknown. The V gene lost 6 bases and the J gene lost 4 bases, with 9 bases spanning the gap. The CDR3 covers 13 residues. Amplified regions were TCR beta CDR3 sequences from RNA transcripts. The HTBI primer set drove a first-round RT-PCR of the TCR CDR3. TCRdb recomputed calls from the multiplex PCR reads with MiXCR, one row per CDR3 protein. The sample gives approximately 300,000 distinct CDR3 sequences, 16% of which show up once; roughly 31% is in the top ten. Across 18 months, stable Graves' hyperthyroidism was marked by no progression to ophthalmopathy.

The chain recombines TRBV12-3 or TRBV12-4 with TRBJ2-2; possible D gene TRBD1, 6 bases. Sequencing input: blood. This TCR came from a man aged 25 to 40 with Graves' hyperthyroidism. The DNA of the CDR3 is TGTGCCAGCAGCATGACAGGCACCGGGGAGCTGTTTTTT. Residues: CASSMTGTGELFF.